Presented here are 24 T cell receptor beta chains from one specimen sequenced in a study of T cell responses to AZD1222 COVID-19 vaccine (dated by TCRdb to 2020 to 2022). Receptor amplification or capture employed the immunoSEQ multiplex PCR assay. TCRdb's version of the immuneACCESS table is confined to in-frame rearrangements and falls short of the full clone set. An unresolved V gene accounts for under half of the shortfall where checked; the remainder is of unknown origin. The sample table lists about 140,000 clones, around 89% of them with a count of one. The ten biggest clones cover over 3% of the sample. The time point label for this specimen denotes: about 28 days (+/-7) after the second vaccine dose. Sample: peripheral blood, taken 28 days after the second AZD1222 dose. The receptors were gathered from an adult who received the AZD1222 COVID-19 vaccine.

The chain recombines TRBV5-1 with TRBJ2-1, with D hard to call. The CDR3 runs to 14 residues. V gave up 0 bases and J gave up 6 bases, with 10 bases separating them. The V gene's germline CDR1 is SGHRS and CDR2 YFSETQ. CDR3 amino acids: CASSLDGESNEQFF. The CDR3 DNA follows: TGCGCCAGCAGCTTGGATGGCGAATCCAATGAGCAGTTCTTC. The variable domain in full, with the rest retrieved from reference TRBV5-1 and TRBJ2-1, is KAGVTQTPRYLIKTRGQQVTLSCSPISGHRSVSWYQQTPGQGLQFLFEYFSETQRNKGNFPGRFSGRQFSNSRSEMNVSTLELGDSALYLCASSLDGESNEQFFGPGTRLTVL.

The J gene is TRBJ2-2, the V gene TRBV19; D is perhaps TRBD1 (5 bases). Trimming stripped 4 bases from V and 3 bases from J, with 12 bases between. Per germline, CDR1 LNHDA and CDR2 SQIVND (reference sequence). The CDR3 has 15 residues. For the CDR3, the DNA is TGTGCCAGTAGTAAGATTGAAGGGGACACCGGGGAGCTGTTTTTT. Residues: CASSKIEGDTGELFF.

The chain joins TRBV18 to TRBJ2-1; D is perhaps TRBD2 (5 bases). V was pared by 0 bases and J by 1 base, with 10 bases between. The CDR3 runs 16 residues. Germline CDR1 reads KGHSH; CDR2 reads LQKENI. The DNA of the CDR3 is TGTGCCAGCTCACCACCTGGCGGGCTATCCTACAATGAGCAGTTCTTC. This sequence encodes CASSPPGGLSYNEQFF.

This rearrangement joins TRBV6-2 or TRBV6-3 to TRBJ2-2; no clear D gene. The CDR3 extends over 16 amino acids. The germline V gene encodes CDR1 MNHEY and CDR2 SVGEGT. Trimming left V 1 base short and J 0 bases short, with 9 bases between. CDR3 residues: CASSYLPSANTGELFF. CDR3 nucleotide sequence: TGTGCCAGCAGTTACTTACCTAGTGCGAACACCGGGGAGCTGTTTTTT.

V is TRBV7-6 and J is TRBJ1-3; 8 bases fit TRBD1. With 3 bases clipped from V and 4 bases from J, the junction kept 5 bases outside the gene matches. The CDR3 contains 15 residues. CDR1 and CDR2 from the germline V gene are SGHVS and FNYEAQ. This CDR3 is CASSFRAGGGNTIYF. CDR3 DNA sequence: TGTGCCAGCAGCTTTCGGGCAGGGGGCGGAAACACCATATATTTT.

This chain links TRBV24-1 with TRBJ2-1; D is uncertain. CDR1 is KGHDR and CDR2 is SFDVKD in the germline V gene. The CDR3 is 16 residues long. Trimming shortened V by 1 base and J by 4 bases, and 13 bases separated the two germline ends. The CDR3 sequence: CATSDFSAADYNEQFF. CDR3 in DNA: TGTGCCACCAGTGATTTCTCGGCGGCCGATTACAATGAGCAGTTCTTC.

The chain uses TRBV6-5 and TRBJ2-3, with 7 positions matching TRBD2. This CDR3 spans 15 amino acids. Germline V gives CDR1 MNHEY, CDR2 SVGAGI. V dropped 6 bases and J dropped 1; count of bases not matched to a gene: 7. CDR3 DNA: TGTGCCAGCAGAGGCGGGGGAGTCGGCACAGATACGCAGTATTTT. The encoded protein is CASRGGGVGTDTQYF.

The genes are TRBV11-3 and TRBJ2-3; no reliable D call. The CDR3 totals 14 residues. The germline V gene encodes CDR1 SGHNT and CDR2 YENEEA. Trimming shortened V by 0 bases and J by 4 bases, and 8 bases separated the two germline ends. The CDR3 nucleotides read TGTGCCAGCAGCTTAGATGGAGTTCCAGATACGCAGTATTTT. Its translation: CASSLDGVPDTQYF.

The chain recombines TRBV19 with TRBJ1-2; 8 bases align to TRBD1. V shed 5 bases, J shed 8 bases, and the junction held 7 bases outside the gene matches. Germline CDR1 and CDR2: LNHDA and SQIVND (reference sequence). CDR3 size: 13 residues. The CDR3 protein is CASSPGQGRGYTF. The CDR3 DNA reads TGTGCCAGTAGTCCCGGACAGGGCAGGGGCTACACCTTC.

The J gene is TRBJ1-5, the V gene TRBV10-3, with D unresolved. The CDR3 totals 14 residues. Germline assignment: CDR1 ENHRY and CDR2 SYGVKD. The ends were cut back, 2 bases at V and 0 bases at J, with 5 bases in the middle. In DNA form, the CDR3 reads TGTGCCATCAGTGAGGAACGTAGCAATCAGCCCCAGCATTTT. Translated: CAISEERSNQPQHF.

The V gene is TRBV5-1, the J gene TRBJ2-5; tentatively, D is TRBD2 (6 bases). Germline assignment: CDR1 SGHRS and CDR2 YFSETQ. This CDR3 region has 20 residues. Trimming removed 4 bases from V and 3 bases from J, with 31 bases in between. The CDR3 protein is CASSERRVDLGGSLKETQYF. The CDR3 DNA is TGCGCCAGCAGCGAAAGGAGGGTTGACCTGGGCGGGTCCTTAAAAGAGACCCAGTACTTC.

The chain has TRBV12-5 and TRBJ2-3; maybe TRBD2 (6 bases). Trimming took off 1 base at V and 1 base at J, with 15 bases between the two ends. The CDR3 consists of 17 residues. In germline, CDR1 is LGHNT, CDR2 FRNRAP. In DNA, the CDR3 is TGTGCTAGTGGTTTGGGAATCGGGGGAGACGGCACAGATACGCAGTATTTT. Its protein product is CASGLGIGGDGTDTQYF. The entire variable domain, with the rest obtained from reference TRBV12-5 and TRBJ2-3, is as follows: DARVTQTPRHKVTEMGQEVTMRCQPILGHNTVFWYRQTMMQGLELLAYFRNRAPLDDSGMPKDRFSAEMPDATLATLKIQPSEPRDSAVYFCASGLGIGGDGTDTQYFGPGTRLTVL.

The genes are TRBV27 and TRBJ2-4; unclear D gene. The CDR3 length is 13 residues. Germline V gene data show CDR1 as MNHEY and CDR2 as SMNVEV (reference sequence). Trimming removed 3 bases from V and 4 bases from J, with 7 bases in between. The CDR3 protein is CASSLLSKNIQYF. CDR3 nucleotides: TGTGCCAGCAGTTTGCTCAGTAAAAACATTCAGTACTTC.

This chain connects TRBV6-5 to TRBJ1-5; TRBD1 might be the D (5 bases). CDR1 and CDR2 (germline): MNHEY, SVGAGI. V was pared by 0 bases and J by 3 bases, with 9 bases between. This CDR3 is 15 amino acids long. CDR3 sequence reads: CASSYSGQDNQPQHF. DNA of the CDR3: TGTGCCAGCAGTTACTCGGGGCAGGACAATCAGCCCCAGCATTTT.

A note on this clone: The sample contains more than one DNA sequence encoding this CDR3. V is TRBV29-1 and J is TRBJ2-3; 9 nucleotides line up with TRBD1. This CDR3 region has 13 residues. V shed 7 bases, J shed 3 bases, and the junction held 5 bases outside the gene matches. CDR1 is SQVTM and CDR2 is ANQGSEA in the germline V gene. The CDR3 DNA follows: TGCAGCGGAGACAGGGGGGGGACAGATACGCAGTATTTT. This gives the protein CSGDRGGTDTQYF.

V is TRBV19 and J is TRBJ2-7; D is possibly TRBD1 or TRBD2 (5 bases each). Per the germline V gene, CDR1 is LNHDA and CDR2 is SQIVND (reference sequence). The CDR3 has 13 residues. V lost 4 bases to trimming and J lost 9 bases, with 16 bases between them. The DNA of the CDR3 is TGTGCCAGTAGTACCCCCGGGACCATCGGGCAGTACTTC. Protein product: CASSTPGTIGQYF.

The V gene is TRBV3-1 (or the pseudogene TRBV3-2), the J gene TRBJ1-1; D might be TRBD1 (6 bases). The CDR3 spans 15 residues. Deletions cut 1 base from V and 4 bases from J, with 13 bases between. CDR1 and CDR2 from the germline V gene are LGHDT and YNNKEL (reference sequence). In DNA form, the CDR3 reads TGTGCCAGCAGCCAAGGCGGGGGCGGGAGCACTGAAGCTTTCTTT. The encoded protein is CASSQGGGGSTEAFF.

This clone has just a few counts. This chain uses TRBV4-1 with TRBJ2-6; no clear D gene. The CDR3 consists of 15 residues. The V and J ends lost 3 bases and 4 bases respectively, with 10 bases between them. The germline gives CDR1 MGHRA, CDR2 YSYEKL. CDR3 in DNA: TGCGCCAGCAGCCAGGGTCGGGTCGGGGCCAACGTCCTGACTTTC. It codes for CASSQGRVGANVLTF.

This sequence joins TRBV19 and TRBJ1-5, with D possibly being TRBD1 (5 bases). From germline, CDR1 is LNHDA and CDR2 SQIVND (reference sequence). The V and J ends lost 7 bases and 4 bases respectively, with 14 bases between them. The CDR3 is 14 residues long. The CDR3 spells CASNPGRQNQPQHF. The DNA of the CDR3 is TGTGCCAGTAACCCGGGACGTCAAAATCAGCCCCAGCATTTT.

The V and J genes are TRBV15 and TRBJ1-5; D is ambiguous. V lost 6 bases, J lost 4 bases, and 16 bases lay in between. CDR1 and CDR2 from the germline V gene are LNHNV and YYDKDF (reference sequence). The CDR3 covers 15 residues. This chain's CDR3 is CATRDLIGPNQPQHF. The CDR3 nucleotides read TGTGCCACCAGGGATTTGATAGGGCCAAATCAGCCCCAGCATTTT.

This clone was counted a single time. The chain is built from TRBV12-3 or TRBV12-4 and TRBJ1-1; 9 bases align to TRBD1. Unmatched junction bases numbered 3, after V lost 4 bases and J lost 6 bases. The CDR3 loop spans 13 amino acids. The CDR3 reads CASSWDRDAEAFF. The CDR3 coding sequence is TGTGCCAGCAGTTGGGACAGGGACGCTGAAGCTTTCTTT.

This clone showed up just a few times. The chain links TRBV6-5 to TRBJ2-7; 7 nucleotides line up with TRBD2. Germline V gene sequence: CDR1 MNHEY, CDR2 SVGAGI. The CDR3 consists of 12 residues. The CDR3 DNA reads TGTGGCCTGGCGGGAGATGGGTACGAGCAGTACTTC. Translated: CGLAGDGYEQYF.

This clone was recorded once. The chain links TRBV30 to TRBJ2-7, with a tentative D call TRBD1 (10 bases). Trimming left V 4 bases short and J 3 bases short, with 28 bases between. Germline assignment: CDR1 GTSNPN and CDR2 SVGIG (reference sequence). CDR3 length equals 18 residues. The CDR3: CAWKSGTGVRGGVYEQYF. The CDR3 DNA reads TGTGCCTGGAAATCCGGGACAGGGGTGCGGGGGGGAGTCTACGAGCAGTACTTC. The entire variable domain, with the rest obtained from reference TRBV30 and TRBJ2-7, is as follows: SQTIHQWPATLVQPVGSPLSLECTVEGTSNPNLYWYRQAAGRGLQLLFYSVGIGQISSEVPQNLSASRPQDRQFILSSKKLLLSDSGFYLCAWKSGTGVRGGVYEQYFGPGTRLTVT.

This clone was seen a few times. This chain uses TRBV12-3 or TRBV12-4 with TRBJ2-7, with a possible D match to TRBD2 (6 bases). V was shortened by 6 bases and J by 5 bases, with 14 bases between the two germline ends. The CDR3 is 13 residues long. CDR3 residues: CASSRGAGHEQYF. CDR3 nucleotides: TGTGCCAGCAGCCGCGGGGCAGGCCACGAGCAGTACTTC.